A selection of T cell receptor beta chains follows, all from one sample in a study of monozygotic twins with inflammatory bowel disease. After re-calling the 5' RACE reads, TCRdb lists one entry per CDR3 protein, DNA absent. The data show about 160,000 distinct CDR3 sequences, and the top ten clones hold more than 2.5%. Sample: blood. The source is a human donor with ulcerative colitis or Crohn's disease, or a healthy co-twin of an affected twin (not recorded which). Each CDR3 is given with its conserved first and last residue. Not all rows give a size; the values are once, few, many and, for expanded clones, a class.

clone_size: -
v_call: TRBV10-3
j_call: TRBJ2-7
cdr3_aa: CAIAGLALSEQYF

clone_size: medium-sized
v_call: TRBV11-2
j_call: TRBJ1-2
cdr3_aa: CASRTPGAGNYGYTF

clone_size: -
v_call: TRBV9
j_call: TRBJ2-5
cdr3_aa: CASSSRLAGGPKETQYF

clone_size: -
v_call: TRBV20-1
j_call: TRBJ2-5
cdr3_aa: CSAPRERQETQYF

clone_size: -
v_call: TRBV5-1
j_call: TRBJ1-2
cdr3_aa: CASSLDRDVGGYTF

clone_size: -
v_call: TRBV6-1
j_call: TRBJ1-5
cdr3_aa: CASSEIWQGAGGGQPQHF

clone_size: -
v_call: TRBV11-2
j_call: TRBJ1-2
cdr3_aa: CASSLAGQTLYGYTF

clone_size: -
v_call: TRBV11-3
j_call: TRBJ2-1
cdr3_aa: CASSIRASGNDNEQFF

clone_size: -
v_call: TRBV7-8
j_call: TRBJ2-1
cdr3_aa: CASSSADRGLSEQFF

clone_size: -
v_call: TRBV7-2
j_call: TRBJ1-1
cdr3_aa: CASSRTGSYTEAFF

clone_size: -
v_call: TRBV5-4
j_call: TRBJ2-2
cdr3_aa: CASSFGPTGELFF

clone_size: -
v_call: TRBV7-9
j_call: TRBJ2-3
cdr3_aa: CARSLVSGGRDTQYF

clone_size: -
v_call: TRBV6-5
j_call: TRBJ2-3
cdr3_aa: CASRNGATDTQYF

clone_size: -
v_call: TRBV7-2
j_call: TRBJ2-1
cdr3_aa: CASSWASLAGGYNEQFF

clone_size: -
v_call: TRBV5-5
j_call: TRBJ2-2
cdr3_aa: CASSLVRTESTGELFF

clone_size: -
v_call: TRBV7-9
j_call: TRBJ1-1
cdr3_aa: CASSLAVTGMNTEAFF

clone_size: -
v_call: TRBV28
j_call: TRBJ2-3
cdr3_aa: CASTTRRARITDTQYF

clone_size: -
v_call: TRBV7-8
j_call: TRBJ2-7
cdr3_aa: CASSLAGQSSSRWEQYF

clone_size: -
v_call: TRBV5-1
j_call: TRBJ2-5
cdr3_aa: CASSLMDSQETQYF

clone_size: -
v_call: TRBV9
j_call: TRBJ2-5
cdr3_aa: CASSVEGQVGETQYF

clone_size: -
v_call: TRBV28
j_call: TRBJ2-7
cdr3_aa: CASSQWTVHEQYF

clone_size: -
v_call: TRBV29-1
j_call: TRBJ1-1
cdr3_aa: CSVLREKNTEAFF

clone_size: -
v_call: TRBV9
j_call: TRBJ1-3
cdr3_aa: CASSVSGRVAGNTIYF

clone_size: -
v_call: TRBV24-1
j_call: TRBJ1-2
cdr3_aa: CATSADRDYGYTF

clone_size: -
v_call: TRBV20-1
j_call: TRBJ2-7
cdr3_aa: CSATGEDSYEQYF

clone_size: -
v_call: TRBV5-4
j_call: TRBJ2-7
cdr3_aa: CASSFGSRAPHEQYF

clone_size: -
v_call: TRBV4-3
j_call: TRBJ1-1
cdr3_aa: CASSHLRQGRGTEAFF

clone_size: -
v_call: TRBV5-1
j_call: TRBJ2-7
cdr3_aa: CASSLLLAGAHEQYF

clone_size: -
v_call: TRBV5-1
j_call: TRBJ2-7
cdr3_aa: CASSLGGLAGASYEQYF

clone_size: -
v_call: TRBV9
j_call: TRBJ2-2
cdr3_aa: CASSVAPGLVGSGELFF

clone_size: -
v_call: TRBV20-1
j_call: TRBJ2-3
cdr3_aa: CTASGSSTDTQYF

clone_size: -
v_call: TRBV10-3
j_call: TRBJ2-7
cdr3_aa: CAISDLPRRIIAYEQYF

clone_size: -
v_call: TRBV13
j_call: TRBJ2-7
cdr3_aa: CASSLSGQGSYEQYF

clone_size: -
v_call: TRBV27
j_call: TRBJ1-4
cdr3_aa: CASSRSPTNEKLFF

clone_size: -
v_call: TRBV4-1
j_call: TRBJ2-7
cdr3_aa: CASSPLKGTGLLIHYEQYF

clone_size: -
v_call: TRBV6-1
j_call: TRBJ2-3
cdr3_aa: CASSPRDRGSDTQYF

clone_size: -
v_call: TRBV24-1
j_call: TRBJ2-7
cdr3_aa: CATSDTGTGTGYEQYF

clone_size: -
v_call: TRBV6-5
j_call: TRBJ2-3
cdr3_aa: CASSYSVINTPDTQYF

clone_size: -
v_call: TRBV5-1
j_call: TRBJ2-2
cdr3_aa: CASSLWTGGNTGELFF

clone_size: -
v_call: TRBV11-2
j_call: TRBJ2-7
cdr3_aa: CASGVLAGVSYEQYF

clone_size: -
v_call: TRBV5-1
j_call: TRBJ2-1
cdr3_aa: CASSLVLAEINEQFF

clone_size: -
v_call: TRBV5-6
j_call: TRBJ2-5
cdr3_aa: CASSPGTLSQETQYF